This T cell receptor beta chain was identified during a study of blood T cells in healthy people across ages. The study's findings and limits: More naive CD4+ cells and higher diversity were found in long-lived than in aged donors.

Turning to this clonotype: Its cognate antigen is unknown.

The germline CDR1 and CDR2 sequences are SGHTA and FQGNSA. This CDR3 spans 15 amino acids. V gave up 3 bases and J gave up 1 base, with 12 bases separating them. A second roughly 6 to 12 cycle PCR used barcoded and J-beta primers. TCRdb re-analysed the 5' RACE reads in MiXCR, keeping a single row per CDR3 protein. The profile shows hundreds of thousands of distinct CDR3 sequences, 55% to 75% of them singletons. What was sequenced was blood. The gene calls are TRBV7-2 and TRBJ1-1; no firm D call. The receptor's source is a young man in good health. CDR3: CASSFVVAGNTEAFF. CDR3 in DNA: TGTGCCAGCAGCTTTGTAGTCGCTGGGAACACTGAAGCTTTCTTT.